This T cell receptor (beta chain) was retrieved from a study of human T cells and chemical hapten exposure. General study results and limits: Given that the donors had alopecia, their immune response may differ from that seen in healthy people. Among TCRs, those above 1 in 1000 frequency were unaffected by DPC sensitization.

Under the authors' procedure: About 97,000 TCRs per sample was the median, with a range of about 20,000 to 690,600. TCRdb analysed the RACE reads with MiXCR anew, one entry per CDR3 protein. The V and J calls reflect TCRdb's pipeline rather than the authors' work. Of about 200,000 distinct CDR3 sequences in the sample, approximately 24% are singletons; the top ten hold 2% to 3%. This clonotype turned up a few times. No antigen is known for it. Regarding time point: patch test 3, about 24 weeks after DPC sensitization. Documented treatment: therapeutic diphenylcyclopropenone sensitization with weekly scalp DPC. Unfractionated whole blood served as the source for total RNA extraction. CDR3 length equals 13 residues. The J segment lost 11 bases and the V segment lost 5 bases, leaving 9 bases of the junction unmatched. Germline loops: CDR1 SGHTA, CDR2 FQGNSA.

This receptor was obtained from a woman aged 40 to 50 with alopecia areata. Some clones in this sample may be carry-over from other donors' samples. The sequencing used whole blood, collected in connection with sensitization to the hapten diphenylcyclopropenone (DPC). The rearrangement joins TRBV7-2 to TRBJ1-5; 7 bases match TRBD1. This CDR3 is CASSPPGQWTQHF. The CDR3 bases are TGTGCCAGCAGCCCGCCGGGACAGTGGACCCAGCATTTT. The variable domain in full, completed from reference TRBV7-2 and TRBJ1-5, reads GAGVSQSPSNKVTEKGKDVELRCDPISGHTALYWYRQSLGQGLEFLIYFQGNSAPDKSGLPSDRFSAERTGGSVSTLTIQRTQQEDSAVYLCASSPPGQWTQHFGDGTRLSIL.